This is a list of T cell receptor beta chains from one sample in a study of blood T cells in healthy people across ages. TCRdb re-analysed the 5' RACE reads in MiXCR, keeping a single row per CDR3 protein. Counted here are 1 million or so distinct CDR3 sequences, more than 35% occurring once; the ten biggest clones make up about 20%. The sequenced sample consisted of blood. The receptors originated from a woman aged 55-69 years in good health. The CDR3 runs from the conserved cysteine through the conserved F or W. The order of the fields is V gene, J gene, CDR3 length, CDR3 protein.

TRBV12-3/TRBV12-4,TRBJ2-3,16,CASSPDGSWSTDTQYF
TRBV5-1,TRBJ2-7,13,CASSLRGQYEQYF
TRBV7-9,TRBJ2-5,13,CASSYAGAETQYF
TRBV28,TRBJ2-3,15,CASSSASGSVDTQYF
TRBV20-1,TRBJ2-7,16,CSASLEAGGPRYEQYF
TRBV21-1,TRBJ2-5,10,CASGTGWEYF
TRBV27,TRBJ2-7,13,CASTDRISYEQYF
TRBV28,TRBJ1-2,14,CASQILMGPDGYTF
TRBV12-3/TRBV12-4,TRBJ1-2,15,CASSFGGQGNNGYTF
TRBV2,TRBJ1-3,13,CASSERSGNTIYF
TRBV7-2,TRBJ2-3,17,CASSSRVQRTNTDTQYF
TRBV2,TRBJ2-7,15,CASSEVQARVYEQYF
TRBV12-3/TRBV12-4,TRBJ2-1,11,CASSDLGEQFF
TRBV9,.,17,CASSRGGLAGVSETQYF
TRBV4-2,TRBJ1-1,15,CASSPASGGNTEAFF
TRBV7-2,TRBJ2-7,13,CASSGKGSYEQYF
TRBV20-1,TRBJ2-1,16,CSAIIMGGSSYNEQFF
TRBV24-1,TRBJ2-3,13,CATSVGRTDTQYF
TRBV7-2,TRBJ2-5,14,CASSLETGRVAQYF
TRBV5-1,TRBJ2-1,18,CASSPGTSGTMSYNEQFF
TRBV7-9,TRBJ2-7,14,CASSGRGPDYEQYF
TRBV12-3/TRBV12-4,TRBJ2-3,13,CASRRTGTDTQYF
TRBV5-1,TRBJ2-5,11,CASSLGDGQYF
TRBV2,TRBJ2-1,17,CSSNDSGTARSYNEQFF
TRBV7-9,TRBJ2-1,15,CASSPRTSGATEQFF
TRBV7-3,TRBJ2-1,15,CASSPSGGGASEQFF
TRBV12-3/TRBV12-4,TRBJ2-5,13,CASSLAEGKTQYF
TRBV12-3/TRBV12-4,TRBJ1-5,15,CASRDGPRGNQPQHF
TRBV4-2,TRBJ1-4,16,CASRRGMGATNERLFF
TRBV20-1,TRBJ2-7,13,CSARSPTGYEQYF
TRBV6-1,TRBJ2-7,13,CASGQELPYEQYF
TRBV5-1,TRBJ2-1,15,CASSLDGLAGVEQFF
TRBV5-1,TRBJ2-2,15,CASSFGNPNTGELFF
TRBV20-1,TRBJ2-1,16,CSARDGAGGHYNEQFF
TRBV6-2/TRBV6-3,TRBJ2-1,17,CASSLRTSGKVYNEQFF
TRBV7-2,TRBJ2-7,13,CASSLFDTYEQYF
TRBV3-1,TRBJ2-5,14,CASSRLGGQETQYF
TRBV6-6,TRBJ2-7,13,CAIGRAATYEQYF
TRBV29-1,TRBJ2-7,13,CSVGTGAPYEQYF
TRBV25-1,TRBJ2-4,18,CASSVPLRRGRTKNIQYF